The 20 T cell receptor beta chains given below trace back to one sample, sequenced in a study of CD8+ T cells in alopecia areata. RNA extraction was followed by reverse transcription into cDNA, which acted as the sequencing template. Clones were sequenced by immunoSEQ multiplex PCR, and TCRdb holds only the in-frame ones, with some missing. The sample records about 110,000 clones, less than 90% being singletons. Treatment reported: oral pan-JAK inhibitor, 5-10 mg twice daily. The sample consisted of CD8+ T cells sorted from blood, taken at week 24, from a patient treated with tofacitinib. The receptors originated from a human donor with alopecia areata.

This clone was found once. The rearrangement links TRBV5-1 to TRBJ2-7; D is possibly TRBD2 (6 bases). The CDR3 is 15 residues long. V was pared by 1 base and J by 5 bases, with 16 bases between. The germline gives CDR1 SGHRS, CDR2 YFSETQ. The CDR3 loop reads CASSLYPGGMDEQYF. The CDR3 bases are TGCGCCAGCAGCTTGTATCCCGGGGGAATGGACGAGCAGTACTTC. Full variable domain (outside the CDR3, taken from reference TRBV5-1 and TRBJ2-7): KAGVTQTPRYLIKTRGQQVTLSCSPISGHRSVSWYQQTPGQGLQFLFEYFSETQRNKGNFPGRFSGRQFSNSRSEMNVSTLELGDSALYLCASSLYPGGMDEQYFGPGTRLTVT.

This clone was detected only a few times. The genes are TRBV7-8 and TRBJ1-2; the D is unclear. Trimming removed 1 base at V and 2 bases at J, with 8 bases between. Germline V gene data show CDR1 as SGHVS and CDR2 as FQNEAQ. This CDR3 contains 14 residues. Here the CDR3 DNA reads TGTGCCAGCAGCTTAGGGGTGGGAAACTATGGCTACACCTTC. Translation: CASSLGVGNYGYTF.

The rearrangement links TRBV7-9 to TRBJ2-7; 9 nucleotides line up with TRBD1. Germline CDR1 SEHNR, CDR2 FQNEAQ (reference sequence). The CDR3 runs to 14 residues. The J segment lost 2 bases and the V segment lost 4 bases, leaving 3 bases of the junction unmatched. CDR3 region: CASSWGQGPYEQYF. DNA of the CDR3: TGTGCCAGCAGCTGGGGACAGGGTCCCTACGAGCAGTACTTC. Full variable domain (missing parts from reference TRBV7-9 and TRBJ2-7): DTGVSQNPRHKITKRGQNVTFRCDPISEHNRLYWYRQTLGQGPEFLTYFQNEAQLEKSRLLSDRFSAERPKGSFSTLEIQRTEQGDSAMYLCASSWGQGPYEQYFGPGTRLTVT.

J is TRBJ2-7 and V is TRBV7-9; the match to TRBD2 covers 9 bases. Germline V gene lookup returns CDR1 SEHNR and CDR2 FQNEAQ (reference sequence). The CDR3 covers 15 residues. The V and J ends lost 0 bases and 10 bases, in that order; junction bases with no gene match: 10. The DNA for the CDR3 is TGTGCCAGCAGCTTAGCCGCGGGAGGGGGACGGGAACAGTACTTC. It codes for CASSLAAGGGREQYF.

The count of this clone is one. This chain links TRBV5-1 with TRBJ2-7, with TRBD1 matching 7 bases. The CDR3 sequence is 14 residues long. V lost 7 bases, J lost 0 bases, and 7 bases stayed unmatched. CDR1 and CDR2 from the germline V gene are SGHRS and YFSETQ. The CDR3 region has the DNA TGCGCCAGCTCTCCCGGGACAGCCTCCTACGAGCAGTACTTC. Protein sequence: CASSPGTASYEQYF.

The chain has TRBV27 and TRBJ1-5, with D unresolved. V lost 6 bases, J lost 0 bases, and 12 bases lay in between. The CDR3 consists of 15 residues. Germline assignment: CDR1 MNHEY and CDR2 SMNVEV (reference sequence). The CDR3 loop is CASSPVIYSNQPQHF. In nucleotides, the CDR3 is TGTGCCAGCAGCCCGGTTATCTATAGCAATCAGCCCCAGCATTTT.

The chain joins TRBV4-2 to TRBJ2-5, with D unresolved. V was pared by 0 bases and J by 0 bases, with 14 bases between. CDR3 size: 17 residues. In germline, CDR1 is LGHNA, CDR2 YNFKEQ. The CDR3 is CASSQEHSVPYQETQYF. CDR3 DNA sequence: TGTGCCAGCAGCCAAGAACACTCGGTCCCCTACCAAGAGACCCAGTACTTC.

The CDR3 DNA sequence: TGTGCCAGCAGCTTAGGGACTAGCGACGTCTACGAGCAGTACTTC. Translating it yields CASSLGTSDVYEQYF. This chain joins TRBV7-6 and TRBJ2-7; 9 bases align to TRBD2. Trimming took 1 base from V and 3 from J; bases not matched to a gene: 4. Germline V gene data show CDR1 as SGHVS and CDR2 as FNYEAQ. CDR3 length: 15 amino acids. The whole variable domain, remainder taken from reference TRBV7-6 and TRBJ2-7, is GAGVSQSPRYKVTKRGQDVALRCDPISGHVSLYWYRQALGQGPEFLTYFNYEAQQDKSGLPNDRFSAERPEGSISTLTIQRTEQRDSAMYRCASSLGTSDVYEQYFGPGTRLTVT.

The V and J genes are TRBV7-9 and TRBJ1-2; 7 bases map to TRBD1. Losses at the gene ends were 4 bases for V and 4 bases for J; bases not matched to a gene: 6. CDR1 is SEHNR, CDR2 FQNEAQ, per germline (reference sequence). CDR3 length equals 14 residues. The CDR3 reads CASSWGQSLYGYTF. CDR3 sequence (DNA): TGTGCCAGCAGCTGGGGACAGTCCCTCTATGGCTACACCTTC.

The chain joins TRBV4-3 to TRBJ2-2; D uncertain. Trimming stripped 8 bases from V and 1 base from J, with 17 bases between. The CDR3 is 16 amino acids. Germline V gene data show CDR1 as LGHNA and CDR2 as YSLEER. This CDR3 is CASSRSRTVNTGELFF. In DNA, the CDR3 is TGCGCCAGCTCACGTTCCCGGACGGTGAACACCGGGGAGCTGTTTTTT.

V and J are TRBV5-6 and TRBJ1-1; 7 bases agree with TRBD1. CDR1 is SGHDT, CDR2 YYEEEE, per germline. With 5 bases clipped from V and 0 bases from J, the junction kept 10 bases outside the gene matches. This CDR3 is built from 16 residues. CDR3 in amino acids: CASSLRGGILNTEAFF. CDR3 coding DNA: TGTGCCAGCAGTCTCAGGGGGGGCATCTTGAACACTGAAGCTTTCTTT.

The chain combines TRBV6-1 with TRBJ2-1; 9 bases line up with TRBD2. The CDR3 runs to 13 residues. Losses at the gene ends were 3 bases for V and 10 bases for J; bases not matched to a gene: 4. Per the germline V gene, CDR1 is MNHNS and CDR2 is SASEGT. In DNA, the CDR3 is TGTGCCAGCAGTGAGGGCGGGGGGGACGAGCAGTTCTTC. It translates to CASSEGGGDEQFF.

V usage is TRBV19 and J usage is TRBJ2-7, with 9 bases aligning to TRBD1. CDR1 LNHDA and CDR2 SQIVND come from the germline V gene (reference sequence). V was pared by 4 bases and J by 1 base, with 8 bases of the junction left unmatched. The CDR3 sequence is 16 residues long. DNA for the CDR3: TGTGCCAGTAGTACAGCCCCGGGACAGGGATCCTACGAGCAGTACTTC. Translation gives CASSTAPGQGSYEQYF.

The chain joins TRBV7-8 to TRBJ2-4, with D uncertain. The V end was cut by 0 bases, the J end by 11 bases, with 11 bases between. Germline loops: CDR1 SGHVS, CDR2 FQNEAQ. The CDR3 runs 13 residues. The CDR3 DNA reads TGTGCCAGCAGCTTAGCCATGACTCGAGTTCAGTACTTC. It specifies CASSLAMTRVQYF.

This rearrangement joins TRBV29-1 to TRBJ2-7; D is uncertain. The germline CDR1 and CDR2 sequences are SQVTM and ANQGSEA. CDR3 length equals 10 residues. The ends were cut back, 4 bases at V and 6 bases at J, with 7 bases in the middle. The CDR3, as DNA: TGCAGCGTTGTTCAGCGCGAGCAGTACTTC. Its protein is CSVVQREQYF.

This clone occurred a few times. CDR3 protein: CASSLGQDASELFF. CDR3 DNA sequence: TGCGCCAGCAGCTTGGGACAAGATGCGTCGGAACTGTTTTTT. The chain has TRBV5-1 and TRBJ1-4, with unresolved D. V gave up 0 bases and J gave up 12 bases, with 15 bases separating them. The CDR3 is made up of 14 amino acids. Germline CDR1 and CDR2: SGHRS and YFSETQ.

The chain employs TRBV2 and TRBJ2-7, with D possibly matching TRBD2 (6 bases). The V gene lost 3 bases and the J gene lost 0 bases, with 12 bases spanning the gap. In germline, CDR1 is SNHLY, CDR2 FYNNEI. The CDR3 extends over 15 amino acids. The CDR3 reads CASSEEGPGSYEQYF. DNA for the CDR3: TGTGCCAGCAGTGAGGAGGGGCCTGGCTCCTACGAGCAGTACTTC.

The V call is TRBV29-1, the J call TRBJ1-1, with D perhaps TRBD1 (5 bases). Trimming left V 3 bases short and J 3 bases short, with 14 bases between. The germline V gene has CDR1 SQVTM and CDR2 ANQGSEA. The CDR3 is made up of 14 amino acids. CDR3 nucleotide sequence: TGCAGCGTTGACTGGAGCAGGGTGGACACTGAAGCTTTCTTT. It specifies CSVDWSRVDTEAFF.

This clone was counted a single time. The V call is TRBV4-1, the J call TRBJ2-1; 15 positions match TRBD2. J lost 10 bases, V lost 4 bases, and 5 bases had no gene match. This CDR3 comprises 15 residues. CDR1 is MGHRA, CDR2 YSYEKL, per germline. CDR3 amino acids: CASSLGTSGGPEQFF. CDR3 sequence (DNA): TGCGCCAGCAGCCTTGGGACTAGCGGGGGGCCCGAGCAGTTCTTC.

This clone was seen more than once but under ten times. The chain uses TRBV5-1 and TRBJ1-1; D possibly corresponds to TRBD1 (6 bases). Germline assignment: CDR1 SGHRS and CDR2 YFSETQ. The CDR3 has 15 residues. V lost 3 bases and J 0 bases, leaving 12 bases between the germline ends. The CDR3 DNA reads as TGCGCCAGCAGCTCAAAACAGGGCATGAACACTGAAGCTTTCTTT. Translating it yields CASSSKQGMNTEAFF.